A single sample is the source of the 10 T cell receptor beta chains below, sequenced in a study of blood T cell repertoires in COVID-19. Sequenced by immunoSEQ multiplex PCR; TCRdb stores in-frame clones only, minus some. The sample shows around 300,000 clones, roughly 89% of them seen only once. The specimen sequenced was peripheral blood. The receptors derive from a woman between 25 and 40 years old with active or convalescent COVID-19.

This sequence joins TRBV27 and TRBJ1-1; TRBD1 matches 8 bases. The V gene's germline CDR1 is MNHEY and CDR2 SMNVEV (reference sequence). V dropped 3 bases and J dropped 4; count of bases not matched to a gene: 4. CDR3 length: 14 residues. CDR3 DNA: TGTGCCAGCAGTTTGGTGCAGGGGGCCACTGAAGCTTTCTTT. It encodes CASSLVQGATEAFF.

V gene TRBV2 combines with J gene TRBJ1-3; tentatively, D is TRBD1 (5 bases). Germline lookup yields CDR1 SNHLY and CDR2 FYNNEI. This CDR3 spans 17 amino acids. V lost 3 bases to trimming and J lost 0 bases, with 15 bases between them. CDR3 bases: TGTGCCAGCAGTGAGCTCCCCGACAGTTACTCTGGAAACACCATATATTTT. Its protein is CASSELPDSYSGNTIYF.

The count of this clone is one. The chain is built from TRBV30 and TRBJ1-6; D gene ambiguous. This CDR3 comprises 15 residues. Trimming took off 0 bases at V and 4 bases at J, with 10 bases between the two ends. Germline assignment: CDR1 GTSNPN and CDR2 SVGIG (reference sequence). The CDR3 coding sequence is TGTGCCTGGAGTGTAGCCAGGTCTTATAATTCACCCCTCCACTTT. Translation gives CAWSVARSYNSPLHF.

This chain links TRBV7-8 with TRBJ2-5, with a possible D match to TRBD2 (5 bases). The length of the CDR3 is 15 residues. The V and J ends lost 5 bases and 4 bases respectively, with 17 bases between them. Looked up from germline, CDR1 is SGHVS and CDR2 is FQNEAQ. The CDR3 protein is CASSEVGNSVETQYF. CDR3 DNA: TGTGCCAGCAGCGAGGTTGGGAATAGCGTAGAGACCCAGTACTTC. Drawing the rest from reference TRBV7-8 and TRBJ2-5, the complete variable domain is GAGVSQSPRYKVAKRGQDVALRCDPISGHVSLFWYQQALGQGPEFLTYFQNEAQLDKSGLPSDRFFAERPEGSVSTLKIQRTQQEDSAVYLCASSEVGNSVETQYFGPGTRLLVL.

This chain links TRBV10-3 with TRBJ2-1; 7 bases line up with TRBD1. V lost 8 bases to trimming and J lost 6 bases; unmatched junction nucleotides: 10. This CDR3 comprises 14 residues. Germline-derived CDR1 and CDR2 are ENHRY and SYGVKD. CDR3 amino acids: CAIGRDSLSNEQFF. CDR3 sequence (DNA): TGTGCCATCGGTCGGGACAGCCTTTCCAATGAGCAGTTCTTC.

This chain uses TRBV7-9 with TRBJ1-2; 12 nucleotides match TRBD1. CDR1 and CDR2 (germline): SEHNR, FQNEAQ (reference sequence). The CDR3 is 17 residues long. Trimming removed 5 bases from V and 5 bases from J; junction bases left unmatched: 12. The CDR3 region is CASSRGGGQGAIYGYTF. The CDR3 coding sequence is TGTGCCAGCAGCCGCGGTGGGGGACAGGGGGCCATTTATGGCTACACCTTC.

The CDR3 nucleotides read TGTGCCAGCAGCTTAGGACAGGGGTTGGTGTACAATGAGCAGTTCTTC. Its protein product is CASSLGQGLVYNEQFF. The rearrangement joins TRBV7-9 to TRBJ2-1; 8 bases agree with TRBD1. The junction had 6 bases not matched to a gene; V was cut back by 1 base and J by 4 bases. The CDR3 sequence is 16 residues long. Germline V CDR1 and CDR2: SEHNR, FQNEAQ (reference sequence).

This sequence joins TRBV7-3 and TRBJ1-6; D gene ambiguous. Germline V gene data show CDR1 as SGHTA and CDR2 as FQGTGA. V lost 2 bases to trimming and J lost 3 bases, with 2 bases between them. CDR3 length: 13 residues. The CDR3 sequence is CASSLLYNSPLHF. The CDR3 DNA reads TGTGCCAGCAGCTTACTCTATAATTCACCCCTCCACTTT.

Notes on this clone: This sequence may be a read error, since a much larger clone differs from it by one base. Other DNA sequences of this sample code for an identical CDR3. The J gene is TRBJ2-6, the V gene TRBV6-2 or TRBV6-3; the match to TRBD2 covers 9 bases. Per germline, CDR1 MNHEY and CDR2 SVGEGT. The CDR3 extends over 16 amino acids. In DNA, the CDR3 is TGTGCCCGCAGTTTTCGCGGGGGGGCCGGGGCCAACGGCCTGACTTTC. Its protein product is CARSFRGGAGANGLTF.

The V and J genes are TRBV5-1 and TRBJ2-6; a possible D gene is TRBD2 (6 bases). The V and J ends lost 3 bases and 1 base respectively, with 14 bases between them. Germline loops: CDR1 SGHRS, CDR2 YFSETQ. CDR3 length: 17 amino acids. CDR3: CASSSQFAGSGANVLTF. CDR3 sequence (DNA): TGCGCCAGCAGCTCTCAATTCGCGGGGTCTGGGGCCAACGTCCTGACTTTC.